The clone carrying this T cell receptor beta chain was seen repeatedly, ten times or more. Its antigen is currently unknown. Regarding time point: newly diagnosed GD, antithyroid drugs for less than 3 months. RNA from PBMCs was the source of the TCR library. It was an endocrinology department in Xi'an, China, that provided the patients. The sample belongs to a study of regulatory T cells in long-lasting Graves disease. General study results and limits: TRBV28, TRBJ1-2 and TRBJ2-5 were favored in persistent disease. Reduced TCR diversity was observed in persistent Graves' patients versus newly diagnosed patients.

Through Arm-PCR of CDR3 regions and iRepertoire HTBI primers, TCR beta libraries were built. Study processing details: About 62 TRBV and 12 to 15 TRBJ segments were identified across samples. TCRdb reanalysed the multiplex PCR reads using MiXCR and keeps one entry per CDR3 protein. The V and J calls follow TCRdb's processing rather than the paper's. The table includes a few hundred thousand distinct CDR3 sequences, roughly a fifth detected once. Germline V gene lookup returns CDR1 SGHTA and CDR2 FQGNSA. Trimming removed 6 bases at V and 0 bases at J, with 12 bases between. The CDR3 is 14 amino acids. The chain is built from TRBV7-2 and TRBJ2-7, with D perhaps matching TRBD1 or TRBD2 (5 bases each). This sequence was found in a female donor with Graves disease. The sample here was peripheral blood mononuclear cells (PBMCs), taken at new diagnosis, from a patient treated with antithyroid drugs. This chain's CDR3 is CASRDGTSSYEQYF. As DNA, the CDR3 is TGTGCCAGCAGGGACGGGACGTCCTCCTACGAGCAGTACTTC.